A selection of T cell receptor beta chains follows, all from one sample in a study of cytomegalovirus exposure and HLA in healthy donors. Assay used: immunoSEQ multiplex PCR; TCRdb lists only in-frame clones, some missing. Of some 180,000 clones in the sample, around 80% are singletons; the top ten hold more than 1.4%. Sequenced input: PBMCs. These receptors were taken from a man between 18 and 29 years old in good health and CMV-seronegative. Each CDR3 is given with its conserved first and last residue. Fields, in order: CDR3 length, clone size, V gene, D gene, J gene, CDR3 DNA, CDR3 protein. A D gene is named only where the DNA matches it firmly. Expanded clones are given a class, and other clones once, few, many or no size at all.

18	.	TRBV7-2	TRBD2	TRBJ2-1	TGTGCCAGCAACCGGGGACTAGCGGGGGGCCTCAACCTCAATGAGCAGTTCTTC	CASNRGLAGGLNLNEQFF
16	.	TRBV21-1	.	TRBJ2-1	TGTGCCAGCAGCGCCCGGCCGGGTCCCGCCTACAATGAGCAGTTCTTC	CASSARPGPAYNEQFF
13	.	TRBV25-1	.	TRBJ2-7	TGTGCCAGCAGTGTGACGGGGGTTTACGAGCAGTACTTC	CASSVTGVYEQYF
14	.	TRBV7-9	.	TRBJ1-1	TGTGCCAGCAGCTCGGGACTGAAGAACACTGAAGCTTTCTTT	CASSSGLKNTEAFF
18	few	TRBV5-8	TRBD2	TRBJ2-5	TGTGCCAGCAGCTCCGGCCGGACTAGCGGGGGAATTAAGGAGACCCAGTACTTC	CASSSGRTSGGIKETQYF
15	.	TRBV7-3	TRBD2	TRBJ2-1	TGTGCCAGCAGCGCACTAGCGGGACCTTACAATGAGCAGTTCTTC	CASSALAGPYNEQFF
15	few	TRBV5-1	.	TRBJ2-7	TGCGCCAGCAGCTTGGCTCAGGGAGGCCCTTACGAGCAGTACTTC	CASSLAQGGPYEQYF
15	.	TRBV4-3	TRBD1	TRBJ2-6	TGCGCCAGCAGCCGCGACAGGGCTGGGGCCAACGTCCTGACTTTC	CASSRDRAGANVLTF
14	.	TRBV7-9	.	TRBJ1-4	TGTGCCAGCAGCCCAACAGGGTTTGATGAAAAACTGTTTTTT	CASSPTGFDEKLFF
13	.	TRBV9	.	TRBJ1-6	TGTGCCAGCAGCGTGGGCAATAATTCACCCCTCCACTTT	CASSVGNNSPLHF
19	.	TRBV10-3	.	TRBJ2-6	TGTGCCATCAGTGAGCGGGTCGACAGCACAGACTCTGGGGCCAACGTCCTGACTTTC	CAISERVDSTDSGANVLTF
17	.	TRBV7-9	TRBD1	TRBJ2-1	TGTGCCAGCAGCCTTTGGGACCGGGACAGGGGAGACAATGAGCAGTTCTTC	CASSLWDRDRGDNEQFF
16	.	TRBV5-1	TRBD2	TRBJ2-2	TGCGCCAGCAGCTTTACTAGCGGGAAGAGCGCCGGGGAGCTGTTTTTT	CASSFTSGKSAGELFF
14	.	TRBV11-2	.	TRBJ1-2	TGTGCCAGCAGCCCAGGGCCGGAGGGCTATGGCTACACCTTC	CASSPGPEGYGYTF
14	.	TRBV5-3	.	TRBJ2-2	TGTGCCAGAAGACCAACAGGGTTTGCGGGGGAGCTGTTTTTT	CARRPTGFAGELFF
12	.	TRBV18	TRBD1	TRBJ2-1	TGTGCCAGCTCACCTTGGGACAGGGGGCAGTTCTTC	CASSPWDRGQFF
17	.	TRBV18	TRBD1	TRBJ1-3	TGTGCCAGCTCACCGTGGACAGGGTCGAGCTCTGGAAACACCATATATTTT	CASSPWTGSSSGNTIYF
15	.	TRBV7-2	.	TRBJ2-5	TGTGCCAGCAGCTTAAAAGGGGTCAATTTAGAGACCCAGTACTTC	CASSLKGVNLETQYF
15	.	TRBV30	.	TRBJ2-5	TGTGCCTGGAGTGTACGCCCAGGGTGGTCGGAGACCCAGTACTTC	CAWSVRPGWSETQYF
16	.	TRBV6-5	TRBD1	TRBJ1-5	TGTGCCAGCAGTTACTCAGGGGGCGCTAGCAATCAGCCCCAGCATTTT	CASSYSGGASNQPQHF
15	.	TRBV5-1	.	TRBJ2-6	TGCGCCAGCAGTTCTAGTTTTCGTGGGGCCAACGTCCTGACTTTC	CASSSSFRGANVLTF
15	.	TRBV2	TRBD1	TRBJ1-1	TGTGCCAGCATTGGACAGGGCCTGTTCGTCAATGAAGCTTTCTTT	CASIGQGLFVNEAFF
17	.	TRBV7-2	TRBD1	TRBJ1-5	TGTGCCAGCAGCTCCCCGTCGACAGGGTCCTCCCGAGAGCCCCAGCATTTT	CASSSPSTGSSREPQHF
16	few	TRBV11-3	.	TRBJ1-2	TGTGCCAGCAGCTCCTTCTGGGGGGGGAAAACCCGGGGCTACACCTTC	CASSSFWGGKTRGYTF
14	.	TRBV19	TRBD1	TRBJ2-7	TGTGCCAGTAGTCATGGACAGGGTCCCTACGAGCAGTACTTC	CASSHGQGPYEQYF
15	.	TRBV6-5	TRBD2	TRBJ2-7	TGTGCCAGCAGCCCTACTAGCGGGGGGACCTACGAGCAGTACTTC	CASSPTSGGTYEQYF
15	once	TRBV18	.	TRBJ2-5	TGTGCCAGCTCACTAGCGGCGCAGATCCAAGAGACCCAGTACTTC	CASSLAAQIQETQYF
15	.	TRBV30	TRBD2	TRBJ2-1	TGTGCCTGGACACGGGATAGCGGGAGTTGGAATGAGCAGTTCTTC	CAWTRDSGSWNEQFF
15	.	TRBV5-4	.	TRBJ1-4	TGTGCCAGCAGCCCCACCTCCGGAGGGATGGAAAAACTGTTTTTT	CASSPTSGGMEKLFF
17	.	TRBV23-1	.	TRBJ1-4	TGCGCCAGCAGTCAATCTAGGTCCAGGGTGGGAAGCGAAAAACTGTTTTTT	CASSQSRSRVGSEKLFF
15	.	TRBV5-6	TRBD1	TRBJ1-2	TGTGCCAGCAGCTTACCGGACAGGGGGCTAAGAGGCTACACCTTC	CASSLPDRGLRGYTF
13	.	TRBV6-1	.	TRBJ2-3	TGTGCCAGCAGTGAGGGGCCCTCGGCTAGGATGTATTTT	CASSEGPSARMYF
15	few	TRBV1	.	TRBJ2-5	TGCACCAGCAGCCAAGTAAAACGGGATGGGGAGACCCAGTACTTC	CTSSQVKRDGETQYF
13	.	TRBV9	.	TRBJ2-3	TGTGCCAGCAGCCACAATCTCCGAGATACGCAGTATTTT	CASSHNLRDTQYF